Shown below are 3 T cell receptor beta chains from a single sample sequenced in a study of tumor and adjacent non-tumor tissue in lung cancer. RNA was extracted from bulk tissue without any cell sorting. More than 3 cm separated this lung sample from the edge of the tumor. Three rounds of nested PCR, following a modified ARM-PCR protocol, produced the TCRbeta library. TCRdb passed the multiplex PCR reads through MiXCR, listing each CDR3 protein once. The profile covers about 110,000 distinct CDR3 sequences, with roughly two thirds appearing a single time and around 17% taken by the ten largest. The source material was distant non-tumor lung tissue. The source is a man between 60 and 75 years old with non-small cell lung cancer.

The rearrangement links TRBV20-1 to TRBJ1-2, with unresolved D. Germline V gene lookup returns CDR1 DFQATT and CDR2 SNEGSKA (reference sequence). The CDR3 is 12 amino acids. Trimming cost V 5 bases and J 3 bases, with 10 bases left between them. The CDR3 bases are TGCAGTGCTCCGGTGGGGTACTATGGCTACACCTTC. Protein product: CSAPVGYYGYTF.

Turning to this clonotype: This may stem from a read error, because a much larger clone lies one nucleotide away. The rearrangement links TRBV6-5 to TRBJ2-7, with D perhaps matching TRBD2 (6 bases). The V and J ends lost 7 bases and 2 bases respectively, with 15 bases between them. Germline V gene lookup returns CDR1 MNHEY and CDR2 SVGAGI. This CDR3 is built from 14 residues. Here the CDR3 reads CASIPRDFPYEQYF. The CDR3 DNA reads as TGTGCCAGCATACCGCGGGACTTCCCCTACGAGCAGTACTTC.

A note on this clonotype: A read error may be the cause here, since a much bigger clone is one base away. The chain recombines TRBV6-1 with TRBJ1-1; TRBD1 aligns across 7 bases. V dropped 8 bases and J dropped 2; count of bases not matched to a gene: 11. Germline V lookup: CDR1 MNHNS, CDR2 SASEGT. The CDR3 sequence is 15 residues long. DNA for the CDR3: TGTGCCAGCTCACTCTGGGGGACAGATAACACTGAAGCTTTCTTT. This gives the protein CASSLWGTDNTEAFF.